A single T cell receptor (beta chain) is shown here with its context. Its antigen is not identified. These data originate in a study of blood T cells in healthy people across ages. At the level of the study: Template switching captured about one barcoded beta molecule per two T cells.

V dropped 5 bases and J dropped 1; count of bases not matched to a gene: 5. The CDR3 runs 14 residues. Germline V gene data show CDR1 as SQVTM and CDR2 as ANQGSEA. Together with a sample-barcoded 5' primer, a J-beta primer mix was included in a second PCR lasting roughly 6 to 12 cycles. TCRdb re-derived calls from the 5' RACE reads in MiXCR, one entry per CDR3 protein. Of 540,000 or so distinct CDR3 sequences in the sample, roughly 29% are singletons; the top ten hold around a sixth. Each sample had at least 6 million PBMCs isolated. Study results and limitations: Getting older went along with TCR beta diversity per million T cells dropping roughly linearly.

This chain connects TRBV29-1 to TRBJ1-1, with TRBD1 matching over 9 bases. Sequencing was performed on blood. The TCR comes from a woman aged 70 to 79 in good health. CDR3 protein: CSVRTGAGNTEAFF. The CDR3 nucleotides read TGCAGCGTTCGGACAGGGGCGGGGAACACTGAAGCTTTCTTT.